The subject of this entry is one T cell receptor (beta chain). This record belongs to a study of response to subunit inactivated influenza vaccine. TCRdb used MiXCR to reprocess the RT-PCR reads, holding one entry per CDR3 protein. The sample holds roughly 500,000 distinct CDR3 sequences, 20% to 25% seen once. The germline V gene has CDR1 MDHEN and CDR2 SYDVKM. Between the trimmed V and J ends, which lost 7 bases and 2 bases, there was a span of 12 bases. The CDR3 length is 14 residues. The data also belong to a second study, concerning T cells expressing NK-cell markers. That paper notes: A 5'RACE template switching approach incorporating UMIs was used to make TCR beta cDNA. Topping the CD3+CD56-NKG2C+ fraction as well were these clonotypes, in four donors. Nothing established the HCMV specificity of expanded NKG2C+ T cell clones.

The input for sequencing was CD4+ T cells sorted from PBMCs, taken roughly 12 days after vaccination. The V and J genes are TRBV28 and TRBJ2-1; D may be TRBD2 (6 bases). This receptor was obtained from a man in his fifties who received an inactivated influenza vaccine. CDR3 sequence reads: CASTAGGAYNEQFF. The CDR3 DNA reads as TGTGCCAGCACTGCCGGGGGAGCCTACAATGAGCAGTTCTTC.